The source of this T cell receptor (beta chain) is a study of cytomegalovirus exposure and HLA in healthy donors. Study-level results: An analysis that was carried out later associated 16,951 TCR beta sequences with HLA alleles at 0.05 false discovery rate. The productive fraction for most TCR beta V segments was about 87% or about 30% in an earlier analysis. Versus the roughly 690-donor mean, an Asian-associated ancestry cluster reportedly showed fewer N-insertions in a later analysis.

To note about this clone: The antigen is undetermined.

The study ran its PCR with 60 Vbeta and 13 Jbeta primers. The table came from immunoSEQ multiplex PCR; TCRdb's copy has only in-frame clones and leaves some out. The sample holds 140,000 to 150,000 clones; nearly 80% are singletons and the top ten take less than 2%. At collection, donors were nominally healthy, but unrecorded immune exposures were probable. The specimen sequenced was PBMCs. The TCR was taken from a woman aged 25 to 39 in good health and CMV-seronegative.

The CDR3 region is CASSLPGGTQYF. In DNA form, the CDR3 reads TGTGCCAGCAGTCTGCCCGGCGGGACCCAGTACTTC. The rearrangement links TRBV27 to TRBJ2-5; no firm D call. The germline V and J ends were trimmed by 5 bases and 7 bases, with 11 bases remaining between them. CDR1 is MNHEY, CDR2 SMNVEV, per germline (reference sequence). The CDR3 contains 12 residues.